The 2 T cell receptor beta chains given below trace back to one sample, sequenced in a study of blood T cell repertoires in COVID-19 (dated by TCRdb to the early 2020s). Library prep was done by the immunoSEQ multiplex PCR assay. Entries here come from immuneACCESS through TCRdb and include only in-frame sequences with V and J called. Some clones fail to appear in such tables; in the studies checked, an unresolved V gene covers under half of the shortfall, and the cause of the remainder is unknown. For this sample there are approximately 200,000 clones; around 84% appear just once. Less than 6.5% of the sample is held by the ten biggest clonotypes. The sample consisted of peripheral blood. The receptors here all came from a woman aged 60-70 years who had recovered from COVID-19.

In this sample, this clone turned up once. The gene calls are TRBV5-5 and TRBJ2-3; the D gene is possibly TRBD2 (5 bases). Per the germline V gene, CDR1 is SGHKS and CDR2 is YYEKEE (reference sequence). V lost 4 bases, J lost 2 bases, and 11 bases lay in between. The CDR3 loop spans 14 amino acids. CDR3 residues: CASSTRRDTDTQYF. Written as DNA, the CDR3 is TGTGCCAGCAGCACGCGACGGGACACAGATACGCAGTATTTT.

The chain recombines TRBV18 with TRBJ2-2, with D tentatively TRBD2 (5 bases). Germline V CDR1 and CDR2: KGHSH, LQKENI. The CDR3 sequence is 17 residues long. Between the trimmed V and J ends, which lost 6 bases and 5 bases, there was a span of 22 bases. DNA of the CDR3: TGTGCCAGCTCCAGATTTCATACTAGAAGTGTTACCGGGGAGCTGTTTTTT. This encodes CASSRFHTRSVTGELFF. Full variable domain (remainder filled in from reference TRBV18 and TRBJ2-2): NAGVMQNPRHLVRRRGQEARLRCSPMKGHSHVYWYRQLPEEGLKFMVYLQKENIIDESGMPKERFSAEFPKEGPSILRIQQVVRGDSAAYFCASSRFHTRSVTGELFFGEGSRLTVL.